Sequencing of this TCR beta chain was carried out in a study of siplizumab effects on memory and regulatory T cells. Study results and caveats: Mapping to unstimulated subsets was achieved for only a minor fraction of alloreactive clones. For siplizumab cultures, the suppressive function of their proliferating Tregs was not confirmed. Naive T cells were seemingly more diverse than memory cells, and major contributions to the alloresponse seemed to be made by them.

CDR1 is SGHRS and CDR2 is YFSETQ in the germline V gene. This CDR3 has 13 amino acids. V was shortened by 3 bases and J by 3 bases, with 9 bases between the two germline ends. To note about this clone: Its target is unknown.

Roughly 10^5 TCR templates underwent assay in each sample. Clones were read by immunoSEQ multiplex PCR, and TCRdb kept only the in-frame ones, dropping some. Here the sample spans more than 85,000 clones, roughly 94% being singletons. The sequence was obtained from a human donor in good health. Input material: Tregs sorted from blood. The V gene is TRBV5-1, the J gene TRBJ2-5; no reliable D call. CDR3: CASSSTGEETQYF. The CDR3 bases are TGCGCCAGCAGCTCGACTGGGGAAGAGACCCAGTACTTC.